Sequencing of this TCR beta chain was carried out in a study of cytomegalovirus exposure and HLA in healthy donors. Overall study findings and caveats: DRB1 had the most TCR associations and HLA-C the fewest, a later analysis found, with rates varying by HLA locus. In a later analysis, at a false discovery rate of 0.05, 16,951 TCR beta sequences were associated with HLA alleles. Three of the chains that were CMV-associated were confirmed in vitro to be specific for CMV antigens.

The PCR ran on 60 Vbeta and 13 Jbeta primers. The protocol was immunoSEQ multiplex PCR, while the TCRdb copy is restricted to in-frame clones and leaves out a portion. The profile shows 150,000 to 200,000 clones, about 81% of them singletons. The V gene end was trimmed by 0 bases and the J gene end by 2 bases; junction bases not matched to a gene: 10. The CDR3 totals 17 residues. Germline V gene lookup returns CDR1 SGHKS and CDR2 YYEKEE (reference sequence). In the case of this clone: What it binds is not known.

This chain connects TRBV5-5 to TRBJ1-2, with 7 nucleotides matching TRBD1. The sequence was collected from a man younger than 35 in good health and CMV-seronegative. The sample comprised PBMCs. DNA for the CDR3: TGTGCCAGCAGCTTGGCGGTGACAGGGACCGTAAACTATGGCTACACCTTC. Protein product: CASSLAVTGTVNYGYTF.